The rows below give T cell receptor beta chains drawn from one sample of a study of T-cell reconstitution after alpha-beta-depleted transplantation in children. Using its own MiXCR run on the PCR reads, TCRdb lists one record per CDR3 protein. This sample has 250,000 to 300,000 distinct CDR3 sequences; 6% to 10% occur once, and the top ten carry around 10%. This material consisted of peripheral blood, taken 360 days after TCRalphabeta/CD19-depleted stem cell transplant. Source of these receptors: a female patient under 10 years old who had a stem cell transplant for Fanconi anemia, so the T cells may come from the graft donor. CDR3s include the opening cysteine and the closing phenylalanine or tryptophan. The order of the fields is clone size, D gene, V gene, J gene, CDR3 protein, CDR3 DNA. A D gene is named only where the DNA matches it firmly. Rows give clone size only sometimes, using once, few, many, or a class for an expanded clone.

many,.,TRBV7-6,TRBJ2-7,CASSLAGYVGRPLYEQYF,TGTGCCAGCAGCTTAGCCGGCTATGTTGGCCGCCCCCTCTACGAGCAGTACTTC
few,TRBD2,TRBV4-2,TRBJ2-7,CASSQVPPGLASHEQYF,TGTGCCAGCAGCCAAGTTCCTCCGGGACTAGCGAGCCACGAGCAGTACTTC
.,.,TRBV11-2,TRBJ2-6,CASSLGPVSGANVLTF,TGTGCCAGCAGCTTAGGCCCGGTCTCTGGGGCCAACGTCCTGACTTTC
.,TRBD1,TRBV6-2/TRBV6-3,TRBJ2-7,CASSRGPHEQYF,TGTGCCAGCAGTAGGGGGCCCCACGAGCAGTACTTC
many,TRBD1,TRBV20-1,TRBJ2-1,CSAERDSFPEQFF,TGCAGTGCTGAACGGGACAGTTTTCCTGAGCAGTTCTTC
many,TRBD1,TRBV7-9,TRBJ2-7,CASSGDRDHEQYF,TGTGCCAGCAGCGGGGACAGGGACCACGAGCAGTACTTC
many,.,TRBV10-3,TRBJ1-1,CAISRVWAGEENTEAFF,TGTGCCATCAGCCGCGTTTGGGCGGGGGAGGAGAACACTGAAGCTTTCTTT
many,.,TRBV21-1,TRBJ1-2,CASSGQQASVYGYTF,TGTGCCAGCAGCGGCCAGCAGGCCTCGGTCTATGGCTACACCTTC
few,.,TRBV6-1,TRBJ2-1,CASRESWNGNEQFF,TGTGCCAGCAGGGAGTCCTGGAATGGGAATGAGCAGTTCTTC
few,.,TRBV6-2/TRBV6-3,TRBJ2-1,CASSRPGLTINEQFF,TGTGCCAGCAGTCGCCCGGGACTCACCATAAATGAGCAGTTCTTC
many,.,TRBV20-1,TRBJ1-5,CSGRHGGDQPQHF,TGCAGTGGACGACACGGCGGGGATCAGCCCCAGCATTTT
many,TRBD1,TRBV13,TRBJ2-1,CASSPTGGNYNEQFF,TGTGCCAGCAGCCCAACAGGGGGGAATTACAATGAGCAGTTCTTC
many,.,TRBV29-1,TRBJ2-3,CSVLGVGLPYTDTQYF,TGCAGCGTCCTGGGGGTGGGACTCCCTTACACAGATACGCAGTATTTT
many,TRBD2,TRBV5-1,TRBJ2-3,CASSLRTSDHHTQYF,TGCGCCAGCAGCTTGAGGACTAGCGATCACCATACGCAGTATTTT
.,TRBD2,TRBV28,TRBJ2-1,CASSSGAIAGAYNEQFF,TGTGCCAGCAGTTCTGGGGCAATAGCGGGGGCTTACAATGAGCAGTTCTTC
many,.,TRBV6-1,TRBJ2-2,CASSSPRGKTGELFF,TGTGCCAGCAGTAGCCCGCGGGGTAAAACCGGGGAGCTGTTTTTT
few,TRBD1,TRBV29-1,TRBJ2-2,CSVEQGANTGELFF,TGCAGCGTTGAACAGGGGGCGAACACCGGGGAGCTGTTTTTT
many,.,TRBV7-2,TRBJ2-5,CASSQIYGRETQYF,TGTGCCAGCAGCCAGATTTACGGTCGAGAGACCCAGTACTTC
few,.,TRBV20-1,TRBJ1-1,CSARNRLVPEAFF,TGCAGTGCTAGGAACAGGTTAGTCCCTGAAGCTTTCTTT
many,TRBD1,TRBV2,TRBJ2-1,CASSAITGVTYNEQFF,TGTGCCAGCAGTGCGATTACAGGGGTAACCTACAATGAGCAGTTCTTC
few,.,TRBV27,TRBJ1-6,CASSWGGIHNSPLHF,TGTGCCAGCAGTTGGGGAGGAATACATAATTCACCCCTCCACTTT
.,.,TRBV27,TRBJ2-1,CASRRQGGGYEQFF,TGTGCCAGCAGACGACAGGGAGGGGGGTATGAGCAGTTCTTC
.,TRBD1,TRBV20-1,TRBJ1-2,CSARDSTGGQGYTF,TGCAGTGCTAGAGATTCGACAGGGGGCCAGGGCTACACCTTC
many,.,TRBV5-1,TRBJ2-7,CASSLSGVLHEQYF,TGCGCCAGCAGCTTGTCGGGTGTCCTGCACGAGCAGTACTTC
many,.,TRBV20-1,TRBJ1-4,CSATERTSTNEKLFF,TGCAGTGCTACCGAGCGAACTTCAACTAATGAAAAACTGTTTTTT
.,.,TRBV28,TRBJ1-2,CASRLQGQNYGYTF,TGTGCCAGCAGGCTTCAGGGGCAGAACTATGGCTACACCTTC
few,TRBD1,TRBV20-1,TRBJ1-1,CSARVSEEGALTEAFF,TGCAGTGCTAGAGTCTCGGAGGAGGGGGCGCTGACTGAAGCTTTCTTT
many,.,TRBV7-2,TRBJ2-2,CASSLARSRTGELFF,TGTGCCAGCAGCTTAGCCAGGTCCCGAACCGGGGAGCTGTTTTTT
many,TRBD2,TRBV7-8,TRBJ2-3,CASSPLLAGGRDTQYF,TGTGCCAGCAGCCCGCTTCTAGCGGGGGGGCGGGATACGCAGTATTTT
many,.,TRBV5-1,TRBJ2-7,CASSVYRGLSSYEQYF,TGCGCCAGCAGCGTGTACAGGGGACTCTCATCCTACGAGCAGTACTTC
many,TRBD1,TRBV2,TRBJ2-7,CASKRDSLNEQYF,TGTGCCAGCAAACGGGACAGCCTAAACGAGCAGTACTTC
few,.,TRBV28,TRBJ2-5,CASSLLAIRDRTQYF,TGTGCCAGCAGTTTATTGGCCATTCGGGATCGGACCCAGTACTTC
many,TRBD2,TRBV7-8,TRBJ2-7,CASSSLTWVGTSGATYEQYF,TGTGCCAGCAGCTCTTTAACTTGGGTTGGGACTAGCGGGGCTACTTACGAGCAGTACTTC
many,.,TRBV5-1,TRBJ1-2,CASSRVRDGYTF,TGCGCCAGCAGCAGGGTACGGGATGGCTACACCTTC
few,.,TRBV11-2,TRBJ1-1,CASSSGQYELEAFF,TGTGCCAGCAGCTCCGGACAGTACGAACTGGAAGCTTTCTTT
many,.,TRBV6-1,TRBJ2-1,CASSEVSTAGQGEQFF,TGTGCCAGCAGTGAAGTTTCAACGGCAGGCCAGGGTGAGCAGTTCTTC
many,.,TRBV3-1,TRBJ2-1,CASSHTFRDYNEQFF,TGTGCCAGCAGCCATACATTCCGGGACTACAATGAGCAGTTCTTC
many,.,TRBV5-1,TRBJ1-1,CASSPPESLEAFF,TGCGCCAGCAGCCCCCCCGAAAGCCTCGAAGCTTTCTTT
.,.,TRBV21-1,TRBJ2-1,CASSKRERGAPNEQFF,TGTGCCAGCAGCAAAAGGGAGCGGGGGGCCCCCAATGAGCAGTTCTTC
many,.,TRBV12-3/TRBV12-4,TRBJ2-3,CASTPGNTQYF,TGTGCCAGCACCCCAGGGAATACGCAGTATTTT
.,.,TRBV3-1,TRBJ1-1,CASSQDSEGVNTEAFF,TGTGCCAGCAGCCAAGATAGCGAGGGGGTGAACACTGAAGCTTTCTTT
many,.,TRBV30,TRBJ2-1,CAWSGGGGFYNEQFF,TGTGCCTGGAGTGGGGGAGGGGGATTCTACAATGAGCAGTTCTTC
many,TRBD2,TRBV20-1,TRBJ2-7,CSAKTSGRPHEQYF,TGCAGTGCTAAGACTAGCGGGAGGCCCCACGAGCAGTACTTC
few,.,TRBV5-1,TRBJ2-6,CASSFGGAGANVLTF,TGCGCCAGCAGCTTCGGTGGGGCTGGGGCCAACGTCCTGACTTTC
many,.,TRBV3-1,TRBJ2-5,CASSSPATSDETQYF,TGTGCCAGCTCCAGCCCCGCAACCTCAGACGAGACCCAGTACTTC
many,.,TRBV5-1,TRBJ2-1,CASSSLIGASSYNEQFF,TGCGCCAGCAGCTCGCTAATAGGGGCGAGCTCCTACAATGAGCAGTTCTTC
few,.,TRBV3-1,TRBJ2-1,CASSQSRIEQFF,TGTGCCAGCAGCCAAAGTCGAATAGAGCAGTTCTTC
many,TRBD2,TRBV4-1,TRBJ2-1,CASSQDALAGGPVSYNEQFF,TGCGCCAGCAGCCAAGATGCCCTAGCGGGAGGGCCTGTCTCCTACAATGAGCAGTTCTTC